These 3 T cell receptor beta chains were sequenced from one sample in a study of cytomegalovirus exposure and HLA in healthy donors. PCR amplification relied on 60 Vbeta primers (plus 13 Jbeta primers). Profiling relied on immunoSEQ multiplex PCR, and the TCRdb table lists in-frame clones only, not all of them. The table includes about 110,000 clones, over 60% detected once. The sequenced material came from PBMCs. The receptors shown here come from a woman between 55 and 75 years old in good health and CMV-seropositive.

V and J are TRBV9 and TRBJ2-5; TRBD2 is a possible D gene (6 bases). CDR1 is SGDLS, CDR2 YYNGEE, per germline. V lost 0 bases and J 5 bases, leaving 23 bases between the germline ends. The CDR3 loop spans 18 amino acids. CDR3 sequence reads: CASSVGRGPTEGRETQYF. The CDR3 bases are TGTGCCAGCAGCGTAGGGAGGGGTCCGACGGAGGGGAGGGAGACCCAGTACTTC.

V is TRBV16 and J is TRBJ2-3; 12 bases agree with TRBD2. Unmatched junction bases numbered 5, after V lost 4 bases and J lost 0 bases. The CDR3 spans 17 residues. CDR1 KGHSY and CDR2 FQNENV come from the germline V gene. The DNA of the CDR3 is TGTGCCAGCAGCCCCGGGACTAGCGGGCCCAGCACAGATACGCAGTATTTT. Its translation is CASSPGTSGPSTDTQYF.

The genes are TRBV5-1 and TRBJ1-5; D may be TRBD1 (6 bases). CDR1 SGHRS and CDR2 YFSETQ come from the germline V gene. Trimming pared 4 bases from V and 0 bases from J, leaving 11 bases between. The CDR3 is 15 residues long. CDR3 nucleotides: TGCGCCAGCAGCCCAGGACAGTATAGCAATCAGCCCCAGCATTTT. Its translation: CASSPGQYSNQPQHF.